Each of the 13 T cell receptor beta chains below was sequenced from the same sample in a study of CD8+CD57+ T cells in acquired aplastic anemia. Profiles of TCR beta VDJ and CDR3 were generated from a genomic DNA template. TCRdb recomputed calls from the reads with MiXCR, one row per CDR3 protein. The sample has just over 400,000 distinct CDR3 sequences; just under 70% are singletons. Sequenced sample: sorted CD4+, CD8+, or CD8+CD57+ T cells (not recorded which) from PBMCs. These receptors all stem from a human donor in good health, serving as a control.

This clonotype has only a few counts. The rearrangement uses TRBV10-2 and TRBJ1-6; TRBD1 matches at 9 bases. The CDR3 loop spans 16 amino acids. With 3 bases clipped from V and 10 bases from J, the junction kept 10 bases outside the gene matches. Germline V gene lookup returns CDR1 WSHSY and CDR2 SAAADI. CDR3 sequence (DNA): TGCGCCAGCAGTGATTTGGTCGGACAGGGGAGCTCACCCCTCCACTTT. It is translated as CASSDLVGQGSSPLHF.

Comments on this clonotype: With a much larger clone just one base away, this may be a read error. V gene TRBV5-4 combines with J gene TRBJ2-5; D is perhaps TRBD2 (5 bases). Germline V gives CDR1 SGHNT, CDR2 YYREEE (reference sequence). Trimming took 0 bases from V and 1 from J, leaving 10 bases between them. CDR3 size: 15 residues. CDR3 residues: CASSLGGMGQETQYF. In nucleotides, the CDR3 is TGTGCCAGCAGCTTGGGAGGGATGGGCCAAGAGACCCAGTACTTC.

This chain uses TRBV25-1 with TRBJ2-6; no clear D. The CDR3 has 17 amino acids. V gave up 2 bases and J gave up 0 bases, with 11 bases separating them. In germline, CDR1 is MGHDK, CDR2 SYGVNS. The CDR3 sequence: CASSEEGLVSGANVLTF. DNA of the CDR3: TGTGCCAGCAGTGAAGAAGGGTTGGTCTCTGGGGCCAACGTCCTGACTTTC.

A note on this clonotype: The junction departs from germline at one end; a sequencing error may be responsible. The chain is built from TRBV7-3 and TRBJ2-7; D gene unclear. Germline CDR1 SGHTA, CDR2 FQGTGA. The CDR3 has 13 residues. The CDR3 loop reads CASSLARGQEHHF. The CDR3 coding sequence is TGTGCCAGCAGCTTGGCTAGAGGTCAGGAGCACCACTTC.

The V gene is TRBV7-6, the J gene TRBJ1-1; D remains unclear. V lost 5 bases and J 0 bases, leaving 13 bases between the germline ends. The CDR3 totals 15 residues. The germline CDR1 and CDR2 sequences are SGHVS and FNYEAQ. The CDR3 protein is CASSHGVRVNTEAFF. As DNA, the CDR3 is TGTGCCAGCAGCCACGGCGTTAGGGTGAACACTGAAGCTTTCTTT.

The chain couples TRBV7-9 to TRBJ1-2; no clear D gene. This CDR3 has 15 amino acids. Germline V lookup: CDR1 SEHNR, CDR2 FQNEAQ (reference sequence). Trimming cost V 7 bases and J 8 bases, with 23 bases left between them. CDR3 sequence: CASNPLVGLLPGYTF. In DNA, the CDR3 is TGTGCCAGCAACCCCCTGGTCGGTCTTTTGCCCGGCTACACCTTC.

As concerns this clonotype: An end of the junction does not agree with germline; a read error may underlie this. This chain joins TRBV2 and TRBJ1-4; D possibly corresponds to TRBD1 (5 bases). Germline V gene lookup returns CDR1 SNHLY and CDR2 FYNNEI. This CDR3 spans 13 amino acids. For the CDR3, the DNA is TGTGCCAGCAGCTCGGGGGGGGGTGAAACACTGTTTTTT. Translating gives CASSSGGGETLFF. Combining the CDR3 with reference TRBV2 and TRBJ1-4 gives the whole variable domain EPEVTQTPSHQVTQMGQEVILRCVPISNHLYFYWYRQILGQKVEFLVSFYNNEISEKSEIFDDQFSVERPDGSNFTLKIRSTKLEDSAMYFCASSSGGGETLFFGSGTQLSVL.

V is TRBV7-6 and J is TRBJ2-1; D is unclear. Deletions cut 3 bases from V and 16 bases from J, with 25 bases between. Germline assignment: CDR1 SGHVS and CDR2 FNYEAQ. The CDR3 has 15 residues. CDR3 protein: CASSLVQRDEQYFFF. The CDR3 DNA is TGTGCCAGCAGCTTGGTTCAGAGAGACGAGCAGTACTTCTTCTTC.

This rearrangement joins TRBV7-2 to TRBJ1-4; 12 positions agree with TRBD1. Trimming at V came to 5 bases and at J to 7 bases, leaving 2 bases not matched to a gene. Germline values: CDR1 SGHTA, CDR2 FQGNSA. The CDR3 sequence is 14 residues long. CDR3 nucleotides: TGTGCCAGCAGCGGGACAGGGGGCACTGAAAAACTGTTTTTT. Encoded protein: CASSGTGGTEKLFF.

About this clonotype itself: A read error may be the cause here, since a much bigger clone is one base away. V gene TRBV6-4 combines with J gene TRBJ2-3, with no clear D. The V and J ends lost 0 bases and 2 bases respectively, with 9 bases between them. The CDR3 runs 15 residues. Germline V lookup: CDR1 MRHNA, CDR2 SNTAGT. CDR3 loop: CASSDSGPSTDTQYF. The CDR3 nucleotides read TGTGCCAGCAGTGACTCGGGCCCCTCCACAGATACGCAGTATTTT.

The rearrangement uses TRBV6-1 and TRBJ1-5, with a weak D call TRBD1 (5 bases). V was shortened by 6 bases and J by 4 bases, with 16 bases between the two germline ends. The CDR3 sequence is 15 residues long. CDR1 and CDR2 from the germline V gene are MNHNS and SASEGT. This CDR3 is CASRAGTVPNQPQHF. The CDR3 DNA follows: TGTGCCAGCAGAGCAGGGACCGTGCCTAATCAGCCCCAGCATTTT.

The gene calls are TRBV12-3 or TRBV12-4 and TRBJ2-7; 9 nucleotides line up with TRBD1. This CDR3 has 13 amino acids. V lost 6 bases, J lost 5 bases, and 5 bases stayed unmatched. CDR3 amino acids: CASSWDRADEQYF. The CDR3 DNA reads TGTGCCAGCAGCTGGGACAGGGCGGACGAGCAGTACTTC.

The V gene is TRBV9, the J gene TRBJ2-3; D gene uncertain. Per germline, CDR1 SGDLS and CDR2 YYNGEE. The CDR3 extends over 15 amino acids. Trimming pared 0 bases from V and 2 bases from J, leaving 10 bases between. This CDR3 is CASSVGALNTDTQYF. In nucleotides, the CDR3 is TGTGCCAGCAGCGTAGGGGCTTTAAACACAGATACGCAGTATTTT.